This T cell receptor (beta chain) was identified during a study of blood T cells in healthy people across ages. Study-level results: Long-lived donors carried more naive CD4+ cells and greater diversity than aged donors. The recorded TCR beta diversity per million T cells decreased in a roughly linear manner with age.

On this clonotype itself: Its antigen is as yet unknown.

After removal of 0 bases from V and 3 bases from J, the junction contained 6 bases not matched to a gene. In germline, CDR1 is SGHRS, CDR2 YFSETQ. The CDR3 contains 15 residues. The second PCR ran roughly 6 to 11 cycles with a sample-barcoded 5' primer and J-beta primers. Each cDNA molecule received a tag from a template-switch adaptor that had 12 random nucleotides. MiXCR was run by TCRdb on the 5' RACE reads, yielding one entry per CDR3 protein. This sample yields about 760,000 distinct CDR3 sequences, of which just under 25% are seen a single time; 9.4% belongs to the top ten. This same sample was also part of a study on T cells of mothers and their children. That source adds: The study sampled a few healthy Caucasian mothers and their six children.

The sequenced sample was blood. The receptor was isolated from a boy aged 5-17 years in good health. This sequence joins TRBV5-1 and TRBJ2-7; 7 bases are shared with TRBD2. The CDR3 DNA sequence: TGCGCCAGCAGCTTGGGAGGGAGGGGCTTCTACGAGCAGTACTTC. Its protein is CASSLGGRGFYEQYF.